The rows below give T cell receptor beta chains drawn from one sample of a study of vaccination effects on CD4 cells after COVID-19. These receptors lack a known antigen. Some clones are missing from TCRdb's copy, which holds only in-frame ones; the method was immunoSEQ multiplex PCR. This sample carries about 27,000 clones, approximately 80% of them seen once, and the ten largest clones take 15% to 20%. The material was CD4+ T cells from PBMCs cultured with HCoV-NL63 spike peptides, obtained before COVID-19 vaccination. Receptors originate from a human donor who had a prior SARS-CoV-2 infection. Each CDR3 is given with its conserved first and last residue.

v_gene: TRBV10-3; j_gene: TRBJ2-6; CDR3aa: CAISVRGAGANVLTF
v_gene: TRBV6-2/TRBV6-3; j_gene: TRBJ2-3; CDR3aa: CASSFTGTSFYTQYF
v_gene: TRBV2; j_gene: TRBJ1-4; CDR3aa: CASTGATNEKLFF
v_gene: TRBV16; j_gene: TRBJ2-3; CDR3aa: CASSLRTLGPSTDTQYF
v_gene: TRBV5-1; j_gene: TRBJ2-7; CDR3aa: CASGRGGRGEQYF
v_gene: TRBV7-2; j_gene: TRBJ1-2; CDR3aa: CASNLSGTGRGYTF
v_gene: TRBV7-3; j_gene: TRBJ2-2; CDR3aa: CASSTSGTSTGELFF
v_gene: TRBV7-9; j_gene: TRBJ1-6; CDR3aa: CASSLGVAGSPLHF
v_gene: TRBV6-1; j_gene: TRBJ1-2; CDR3aa: CASSEGNPHYGYTF
v_gene: TRBV18; j_gene: TRBJ1-5; CDR3aa: CASSLTAGGRDQPQHF
v_gene: TRBV5-1; j_gene: TRBJ2-7; CDR3aa: CASSLPAGDEQYF
v_gene: TRBV5-1; j_gene: TRBJ1-6; CDR3aa: CASSPSGGAEDSPLHF
v_gene: TRBV7-6; j_gene: TRBJ2-7; CDR3aa: CASSSLGGAYEQYF
v_gene: TRBV15; j_gene: TRBJ2-2; CDR3aa: CATSMGLGTSDTGELFF
v_gene: TRBV7-9; j_gene: TRBJ1-4; CDR3aa: CASSLAGYEKLFF
v_gene: TRBV5-8; j_gene: TRBJ1-1; CDR3aa: CASSLDRRAGTEAFF
v_gene: TRBV7-2; j_gene: TRBJ1-1; CDR3aa: CASSLTANSDTF
v_gene: TRBV5-5; j_gene: TRBJ2-5; CDR3aa: CASSITWAPGEETQYF
v_gene: TRBV6-5; j_gene: TRBJ2-1; CDR3aa: CASSSPTSGNEQFF
v_gene: TRBV3-1/TRBV3-2; j_gene: TRBJ2-7; CDR3aa: CASSHSGSSYEQYF
v_gene: TRBV3-1/TRBV3-2; j_gene: TRBJ2-1; CDR3aa: CASSQEGTSNEQFF
v_gene: TRBV7-9; j_gene: TRBJ2-1; CDR3aa: CASSLERGYYNEQFF
v_gene: TRBV7-9; j_gene: TRBJ2-7; CDR3aa: CASTRDSGDREQYF
v_gene: TRBV5-1; j_gene: TRBJ2-3; CDR3aa: CASSFSGPEDTQYF
v_gene: TRBV5-1; j_gene: TRBJ2-2; CDR3aa: CASSGGLAGDVNTGELFF
v_gene: TRBV7-2; j_gene: TRBJ1-1; CDR3aa: CASSFDEYYTEAFF
v_gene: TRBV4-3; j_gene: TRBJ2-3; CDR3aa: CASSQSSGTLEMDTQYF
v_gene: TRBV27; j_gene: TRBJ2-7; CDR3aa: CASALAGGRYYEQYF
v_gene: TRBV5-1; j_gene: TRBJ1-2; CDR3aa: CASSRAGTGIGGYTF
v_gene: TRBV4-3; j_gene: TRBJ1-4; CDR3aa: CASSQERSEKLFF
v_gene: TRBV4-2; j_gene: TRBJ1-4; CDR3aa: CASSQPGRRGNNEKLFF
v_gene: TRBV6-6; j_gene: TRBJ1-5; CDR3aa: CASSYSIWNSNQPQHF
v_gene: TRBV19; j_gene: TRBJ2-7; CDR3aa: CASSRGHISYEQYF
v_gene: TRBV30; j_gene: TRBJ1-2; CDR3aa: CAWSPNYGYTF
v_gene: TRBV28; j_gene: TRBJ2-1; CDR3aa: CASSLTSGRAPNEQFF
v_gene: TRBV2; j_gene: TRBJ2-5; CDR3aa: CASSRGDQETQYF
v_gene: TRBV15; j_gene: TRBJ2-7; CDR3aa: CATSRGQPYEQYF